Listed below are T cell receptor beta chains from one sample, sequenced in a study of Graves' ophthalmopathy and Graves' hyperthyroidism. TCRdb fed the multiplex PCR reads into MiXCR, producing one record per CDR3 protein. The sample contains approximately 540,000 distinct CDR3 sequences, under 40% of which appear only once. The sample taken for sequencing was peripheral blood or thyroid tissue (not recorded which). The receptors originated from an adult man with Graves' hyperthyroidism. Each CDR3 is given with its conserved first and last residue. A D gene is named only where the DNA matches it firmly. The size of a clone is reported for some rows only, either as once, few or many, or as a class for expanded clones.

len	v_gene	d_gene	j_gene	abundance	CDR3aa	CDR3nt
15	TRBV28	TRBD1	TRBJ1-1	few	CASSPPQGVNTEAFF	TGTGCCAGCTCACCACCGCAGGGGGTGAACACTGAAGCTTTCTTT
12	TRBV25-1	TRBD1	TRBJ1-1	many	CASTRTGVEAFF	TGTGCCAGCACCCGAACAGGGGTTGAAGCTTTCTTT
13	TRBV12-3/TRBV12-4	NA	TRBJ1-4	many	CASSAPGREKLFF	TGTGCCAGCAGCGCGCCAGGGCGTGAAAAACTGTTTTTT
15	TRBV5-1	NA	TRBJ2-3	NA	CASSLVAGNTDTQYF	TGCGCCAGCAGCTTGGTGGCAGGAAACACAGATACGCAGTATTTT
14	TRBV10-2	NA	TRBJ1-6	NA	CASSERTANSPLHF	TGCGCCAGCAGTGAACGGACAGCCAATTCACCCCTCCACTTT
18	TRBV6-1	TRBD2	TRBJ2-6	few	CASSQEVAGGSGANVLTF	TGTGCCAGCAGCCAAGAAGTAGCGGGAGGCTCTGGGGCCAACGTCCTGACTTTC
12	TRBV20-1	TRBD1	TRBJ2-1	NA	CSAPNLDRVKFF	TGCAGTGCCCCGAACCTAGACAGGGTAAAGTTCTTC
15	TRBV3-1	NA	TRBJ1-2	many	CASSQPTGRVSRYTF	TGTGCCAGCAGCCAACCAACAGGTCGGGTCAGTCGCTACACCTTC
16	TRBV12-3/TRBV12-4	NA	TRBJ1-4	many	CASSQGVFATNEKLFF	TGTGCCAGCAGCCAAGGCGTTTTTGCAACTAATGAAAAACTGTTTTTT
14	TRBV5-1	TRBD2	TRBJ2-3	NA	CASSGGTNRDTQYF	TGCGCCAGCAGCGGCGGGACTAATCGAGATACGCAGTATTTT
14	TRBV10-3	NA	TRBJ1-1	few	CAIGSGGLNTEAFF	TGTGCCATCGGGTCGGGGGGGTTGAACACTGAAGCTTTCTTT
13	TRBV20-1	NA	TRBJ2-3	NA	CSARDTRADTQYF	TGCAGTGCTAGAGATACGAGAGCCGATACGCAGTATTTT
15	TRBV5-1	NA	TRBJ2-3	few	CASSFTTVSTDTQYF	TGCGCCAGCAGCTTTACGACAGTCTCCACAGATACGCAGTATTTT
18	TRBV7-9	TRBD2	TRBJ2-5	NA	CASSPGTSGDVYSETQYF	TGTGCCAGCAGTCCTGGGACTAGCGGGGACGTATACTCAGAGACCCAGTACTTC
13	TRBV2	NA	TRBJ2-5	NA	CASGGGDRETQYF	TGTGCCAGCGGAGGGGGGGATAGAGAGACCCAGTACTTC
15	TRBV24-1	NA	TRBJ2-2	NA	CASSTRASEIRELFF	TGTGCCAGCAGTACCCGGGCCTCGGAGATCAGGGAGCTGTTTTTT
19	TRBV5-1	NA	TRBJ2-7	few	CASSLFLSTGLIRSYEQYF	TGCGCCAGCAGCTTGTTCTTGAGTACCGGGCTTATTAGGAGCTACGAGCAGTACTTC